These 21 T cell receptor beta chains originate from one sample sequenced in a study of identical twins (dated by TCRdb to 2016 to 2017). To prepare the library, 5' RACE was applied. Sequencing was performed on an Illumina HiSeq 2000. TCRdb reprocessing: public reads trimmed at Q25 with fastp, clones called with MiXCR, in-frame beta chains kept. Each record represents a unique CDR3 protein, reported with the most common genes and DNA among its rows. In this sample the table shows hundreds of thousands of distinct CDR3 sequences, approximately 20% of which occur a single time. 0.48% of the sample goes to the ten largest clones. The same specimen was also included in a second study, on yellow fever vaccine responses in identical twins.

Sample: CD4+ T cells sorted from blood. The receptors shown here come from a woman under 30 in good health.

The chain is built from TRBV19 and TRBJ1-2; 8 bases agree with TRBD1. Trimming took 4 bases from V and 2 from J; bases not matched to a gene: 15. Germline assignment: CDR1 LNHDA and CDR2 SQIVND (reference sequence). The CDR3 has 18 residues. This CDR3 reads CASSTGTGRLILNYGYTF. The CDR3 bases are TGTGCCAGTAGTACCGGGACAGGCCGTCTGATTTTAAACTATGGCTACACCTTC.

The CDR3 sequence: CASSIMGTGGDNEQFF. The DNA for the CDR3 is TGCGCCAGCAGCATAATGGGAACGGGAGGGGACAATGAGCAGTTCTTC. The rearrangement joins TRBV5-1 to TRBJ2-1, with TRBD2 identical over 8 bases. The CDR3 consists of 16 residues. Germline CDR1 SGHRS, CDR2 YFSETQ. V trimming: 4 bases; J trimming: 5 bases; junction bases outside the gene matches: 11.

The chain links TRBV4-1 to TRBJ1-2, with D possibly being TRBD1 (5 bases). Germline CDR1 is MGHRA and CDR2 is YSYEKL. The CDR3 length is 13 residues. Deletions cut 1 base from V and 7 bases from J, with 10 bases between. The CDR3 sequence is CASSQGEGTGYTF. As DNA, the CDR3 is TGCGCCAGCAGCCAAGGTGAGGGGACTGGCTACACCTTC.

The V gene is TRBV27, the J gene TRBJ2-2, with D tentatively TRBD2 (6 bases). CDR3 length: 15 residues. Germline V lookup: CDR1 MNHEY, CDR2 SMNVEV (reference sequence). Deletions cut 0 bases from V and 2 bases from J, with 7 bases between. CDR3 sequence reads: CASSLSAGNTGELFF. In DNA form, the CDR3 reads TGTGCCAGCAGTTTATCAGCGGGTAACACCGGGGAGCTGTTTTTT.

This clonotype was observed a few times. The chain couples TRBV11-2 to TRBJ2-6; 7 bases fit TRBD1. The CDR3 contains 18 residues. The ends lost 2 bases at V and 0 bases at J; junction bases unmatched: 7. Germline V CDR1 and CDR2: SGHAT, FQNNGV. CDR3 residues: CASSLKFPGGSGANVLTF. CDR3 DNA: TGTGCCAGCAGCTTAAAGTTTCCAGGGGGCTCTGGGGCCAACGTCCTGACTTTC.

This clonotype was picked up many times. DNA for the CDR3: TGTGCCAGCAGAAAACTAGCGGGGGGTAACTACAATGAGCAGTTCTTC. Translation gives CASRKLAGGNYNEQFF. The chain carries TRBV12-3 or TRBV12-4 and TRBJ2-1; 12 bases fit TRBD2. The V gene end was trimmed by 6 bases and the J gene end by 3 bases; junction bases not matched to a gene: 6. CDR3 size: 16 residues.

Written as DNA, the CDR3 is TGTGCCAGCAGTCTCCGTTGGACCGGGACGGCCCACAGTGAGCAGTTCTTC. Amino acid sequence: CASSLRWTGTAHSEQFF. The rearrangement joins TRBV12-3 or TRBV12-4 to TRBJ2-1, with D possibly being TRBD1 or TRBD2 (5 bases each). V was trimmed by 5 bases and J by 9 bases, leaving 26 bases between them. This CDR3 contains 17 residues.

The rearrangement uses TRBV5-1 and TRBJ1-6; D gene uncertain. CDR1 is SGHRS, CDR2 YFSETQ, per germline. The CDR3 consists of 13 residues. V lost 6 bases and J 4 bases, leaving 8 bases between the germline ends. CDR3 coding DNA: TGCGCCAGCAAGCGGGAGTATAATTCACCCCTCCACTTT. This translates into CASKREYNSPLHF.

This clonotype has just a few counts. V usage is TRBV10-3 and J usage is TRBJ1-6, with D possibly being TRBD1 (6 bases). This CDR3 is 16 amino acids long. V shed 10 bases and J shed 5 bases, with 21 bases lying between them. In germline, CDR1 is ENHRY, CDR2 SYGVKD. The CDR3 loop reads CATGTKTRGNNSPLHF. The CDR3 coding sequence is TGTGCCACAGGGACAAAAACAAGGGGGAATAATTCACCCCTCCACTTT.

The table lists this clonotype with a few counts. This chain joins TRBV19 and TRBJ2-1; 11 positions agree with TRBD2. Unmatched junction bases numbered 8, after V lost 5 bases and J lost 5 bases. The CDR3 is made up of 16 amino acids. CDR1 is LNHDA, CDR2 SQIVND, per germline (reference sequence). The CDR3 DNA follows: TGTGCCAGTAGTGGGGTACTAGCGGGAGATGACAATGAGCAGTTCTTC. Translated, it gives CASSGVLAGDDNEQFF.

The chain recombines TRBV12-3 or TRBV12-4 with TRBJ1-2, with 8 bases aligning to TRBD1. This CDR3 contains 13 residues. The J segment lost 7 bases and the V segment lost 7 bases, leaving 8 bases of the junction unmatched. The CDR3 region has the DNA TGTGCCAGCAATTGGGACAGGTTCTCTGGCTACACCTTC. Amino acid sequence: CASNWDRFSGYTF.

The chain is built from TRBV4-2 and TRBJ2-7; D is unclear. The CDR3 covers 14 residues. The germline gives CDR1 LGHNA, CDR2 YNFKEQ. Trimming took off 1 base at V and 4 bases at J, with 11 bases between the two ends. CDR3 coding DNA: TGTGCCAGCAGCCAAGCTTCCCGGATGTACGAGCAGTACTTC. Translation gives CASSQASRMYEQYF.

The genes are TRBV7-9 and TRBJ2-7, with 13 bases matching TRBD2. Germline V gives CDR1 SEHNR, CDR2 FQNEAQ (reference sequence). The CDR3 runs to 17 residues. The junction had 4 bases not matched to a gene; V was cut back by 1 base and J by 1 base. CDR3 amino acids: CASSLGGLAGSSYEQYF. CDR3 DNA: TGTGCCAGCAGCTTAGGGGGACTAGCGGGAAGTTCCTACGAGCAGTACTTC.

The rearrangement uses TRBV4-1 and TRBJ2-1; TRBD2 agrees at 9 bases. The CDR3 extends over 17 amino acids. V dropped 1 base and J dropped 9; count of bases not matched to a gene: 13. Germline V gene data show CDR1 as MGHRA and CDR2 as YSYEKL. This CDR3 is CASSQAPLAGPQGEQFF. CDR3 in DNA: TGCGCCAGCAGCCAAGCTCCACTAGCGGGCCCCCAGGGTGAGCAGTTCTTC.

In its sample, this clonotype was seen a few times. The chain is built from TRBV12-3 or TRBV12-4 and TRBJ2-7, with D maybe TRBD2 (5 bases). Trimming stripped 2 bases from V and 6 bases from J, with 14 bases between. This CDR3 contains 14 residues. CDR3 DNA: TGTGCCAGCAGTTTATCTAGCCAGACTTCCGAGCAGTACGTC. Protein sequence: CASSLSSQTSEQYV.

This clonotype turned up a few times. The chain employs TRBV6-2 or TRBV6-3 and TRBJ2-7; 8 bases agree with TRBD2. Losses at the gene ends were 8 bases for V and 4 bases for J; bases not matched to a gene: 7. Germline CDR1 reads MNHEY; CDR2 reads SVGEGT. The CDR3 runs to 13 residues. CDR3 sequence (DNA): TGTGCCAGCGGTCTAGCGGGTCAATACGAGCAGTACTTC. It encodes CASGLAGQYEQYF.

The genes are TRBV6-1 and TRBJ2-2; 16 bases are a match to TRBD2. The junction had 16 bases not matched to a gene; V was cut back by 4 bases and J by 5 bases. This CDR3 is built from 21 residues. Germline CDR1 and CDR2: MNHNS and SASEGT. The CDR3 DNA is TGTGCCAGCAGTGGCCCCCCGGGACTAGCGGGAGGGATTGTTAGGACCGGGGAGCTGTTTTTT. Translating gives CASSGPPGLAGGIVRTGELFF.

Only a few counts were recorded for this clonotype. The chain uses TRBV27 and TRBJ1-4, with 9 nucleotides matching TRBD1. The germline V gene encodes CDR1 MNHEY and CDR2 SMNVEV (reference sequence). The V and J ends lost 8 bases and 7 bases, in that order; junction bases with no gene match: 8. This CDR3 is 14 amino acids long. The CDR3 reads CASQLQGASEKLFF. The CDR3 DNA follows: TGTGCCAGCCAACTACAGGGGGCTTCTGAAAAACTGTTTTTT.

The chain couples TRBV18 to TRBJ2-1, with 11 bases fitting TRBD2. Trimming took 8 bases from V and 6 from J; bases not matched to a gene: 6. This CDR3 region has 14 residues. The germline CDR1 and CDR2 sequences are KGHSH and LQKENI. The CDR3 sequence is CASLGLAEPNEQFF. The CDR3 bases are TGTGCCAGCCTGGGACTAGCGGAGCCCAATGAGCAGTTCTTC.

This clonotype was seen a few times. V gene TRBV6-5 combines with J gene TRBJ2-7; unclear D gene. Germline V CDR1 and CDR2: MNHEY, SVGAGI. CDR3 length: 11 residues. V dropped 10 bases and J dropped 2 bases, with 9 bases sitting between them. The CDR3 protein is CATGDPYEQYF. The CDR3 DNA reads TGTGCCACTGGTGACCCCTACGAGCAGTACTTC.

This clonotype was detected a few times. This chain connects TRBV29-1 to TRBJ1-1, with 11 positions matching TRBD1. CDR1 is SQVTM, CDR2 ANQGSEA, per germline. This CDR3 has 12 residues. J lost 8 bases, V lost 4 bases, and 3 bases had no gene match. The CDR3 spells CSVAGQGVEAFF. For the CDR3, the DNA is TGCAGCGTTGCGGGACAGGGGGTAGAAGCTTTCTTT.